This entry lists 26 T cell receptor beta chains sequenced from one sample in a study of identical twins (dated by TCRdb to about 2016). The library was obtained by 5' RACE. TCRdb shows the sequencer as Illumina HiSeq 2000. TCRdb reprocessing: public reads trimmed at Q25 with fastp, clones called with MiXCR, in-frame beta chains kept. Entries that share a CDR3 protein sequence are merged under the most common genes and DNA. This sample holds roughly 230,000 distinct CDR3 sequences; roughly 8% were observed only once. The ten largest clones add up to roughly 3% of the sample. The data were also submitted as part of a second study, on yellow fever vaccine responses in identical twins.

The specimen sequenced was CD8+ T cells sorted from blood. The receptors shown here come from a woman between 18 and 30 years old in good health.

The table lists this clonotype with many counts. The chain recombines TRBV14 with TRBJ2-1; D is unresolved. V lost 0 bases and J 0 bases, leaving 6 bases between the germline ends. Germline assignment: CDR1 SGHDN and CDR2 FVKESK. CDR3 size: 15 residues. The CDR3 spells CASSQDGYSYNEQFF. The CDR3 nucleotides read TGTGCCAGCAGCCAAGACGGTTACTCCTACAATGAGCAGTTCTTC.

This clonotype was seen many times. The chain is built from TRBV5-1 and TRBJ2-1; 12 bases map to TRBD2. CDR3 length: 16 residues. V was clipped by 4 bases and J by 8 bases; unmatched bases: 10. Looked up from germline, CDR1 is SGHRS and CDR2 is YFSETQ. In DNA, the CDR3 is TGCGCCAGCAGCCCAAGACTAGCGGGGGTTTTGGATGAGCAGTTCTTC. This encodes CASSPRLAGVLDEQFF.

As DNA, the CDR3 is TGTGCCTGCACCAATCCGGTTAGCGGTCAAGAGACCCAGTACTTC. Its translation: CACTNPVSGQETQYF. The chain joins TRBV3-1 to TRBJ2-5, with D possibly being TRBD2 (6 bases). The CDR3 extends over 15 amino acids. Germline CDR1 and CDR2: LGHDT and YNNKEL (reference sequence). Trimming took off 11 bases at V and 2 bases at J, with 21 bases between the two ends.

This clonotype was seen ten or more times. The chain joins TRBV27 to TRBJ2-7, with D unclear. Deletions cut 5 bases from V and 6 bases from J, with 14 bases between. This CDR3 is 13 amino acids long. Looked up from germline, CDR1 is MNHEY and CDR2 is SMNVEV (reference sequence). The CDR3 spells CASSHLEAREQYF. Here the CDR3 DNA reads TGTGCCAGCAGTCACTTAGAGGCGCGCGAGCAGTACTTC.

This clonotype was detected many times. The chain recombines TRBV29-1 with TRBJ2-7; either TRBD1 or TRBD2 may supply D (6 bases each). V was cut by 3 bases and J by 2 bases, with 17 bases left in between. Germline V gene lookup returns CDR1 SQVTM and CDR2 ANQGSEA. The CDR3 loop spans 15 amino acids. The CDR3 DNA reads TGCAGCGTTGATGGGGGGTGGGGACACCCCTACGAGCAGTACTTC. It encodes CSVDGGWGHPYEQYF.

This chain connects TRBV9 to TRBJ2-3, with D perhaps TRBD1 or TRBD2 (5 bases each). CDR3 length: 15 residues. CDR1 is SGDLS and CDR2 is YYNGEE in the germline V gene. The V end was cut by 3 bases, the J end by 5 bases, with 16 bases between. The CDR3 region is CASSGYGTQEDTQYF. As DNA, the CDR3 is TGTGCCAGCAGCGGATACGGGACCCAAGAAGATACGCAGTATTTT.

This clonotype was seen repeatedly, ten times or more. The chain has TRBV3-1 and TRBJ2-2; D is unclear. Germline assignment: CDR1 LGHDT and CDR2 YNNKEL (reference sequence). CDR3 length: 16 residues. The V end lost 3 bases, the J end lost 5 bases, and 16 bases lay between the germline ends. The CDR3: CASSHYTVDMTGELFF. The DNA for the CDR3 is TGTGCCAGCAGCCATTACACCGTGGATATGACCGGGGAGCTGTTTTTT.

This clonotype turned up a few times. The rearrangement joins TRBV27 to TRBJ2-7; D is possibly TRBD1 or TRBD2 (5 bases each). The germline CDR1 and CDR2 sequences are MNHEY and SMNVEV (reference sequence). Trimming cost V 3 bases and J 5 bases, with 14 bases left between them. This CDR3 comprises 14 residues. The CDR3 DNA is TGTGCCAGCAGTTTTGGGGGTTCGGGACACGAGCAGTACTTC. This sequence encodes CASSFGGSGHEQYF.

The chain combines TRBV7-8 with TRBJ2-7; tentative D call: TRBD1 (5 bases). The CDR3 sequence is 15 residues long. CDR1 is SGHVS, CDR2 FQNEAQ, per germline. With 5 bases removed from V and 3 bases from J, the gap between germline ends came to 17 bases. CDR3 DNA sequence: TGTGCCAGCAGCCAGGTCAGGGCAAGCCGCTACGAGCAGTACTTC. This gives the protein CASSQVRASRYEQYF.

This chain joins TRBV12-5 and TRBJ1-2; no reliable D call. The CDR3 has 13 amino acids. The V gene's germline CDR1 is LGHNT and CDR2 FRNRAP. The V gene lost 5 bases and the J gene lost 4 bases, with 11 bases spanning the gap. The CDR3 nucleotides read TGTGCTAGTGGTGAAAGGGAGGGCTATGGCTACACCTTC. This gives the protein CASGEREGYGYTF.

The chain recombines TRBV9 with TRBJ2-5, with 7 bases that match TRBD1. The CDR3 runs to 14 residues. J was trimmed by 2 bases and V by 0 bases; bases with no gene match: 1. Germline CDR1 is SGDLS and CDR2 is YYNGEE. The CDR3 loop reads CASSVETGQETQYF. In DNA form, the CDR3 reads TGTGCCAGCAGCGTAGAGACAGGGCAAGAGACCCAGTACTTC.

The chain recombines TRBV5-1 with TRBJ2-1, with 7 bases fitting TRBD1. This CDR3 has 15 amino acids. The V gene end was trimmed by 4 bases and the J gene end by 5 bases; junction bases not matched to a gene: 9. CDR1 is SGHRS, CDR2 YFSETQ, per germline. In DNA, the CDR3 is TGCGCCAGCAGCCCCGCCGGGACAGTCAACAATGAGCAGTTCTTC. Translated, it gives CASSPAGTVNNEQFF.

This chain uses TRBV5-6 with TRBJ2-2; a weak D match, TRBD1 (5 bases). The V end was cut by 8 bases, the J end by 6 bases, with 20 bases between. CDR1 SGHDT and CDR2 YYEEEE come from the germline V gene. This CDR3 has 15 residues. The CDR3 spells CARSPRQGWAGELFF. The CDR3 DNA sequence: TGTGCCAGGAGCCCCCGGCAGGGCTGGGCCGGGGAGCTGTTTTTT.

This clonotype was recorded many times. CDR3 coding DNA: TGTGCCAGCAGTCCATACAGCTCTGGGGCCAACGTCCTGACTTTC. Its protein product is CASSPYSSGANVLTF. This chain uses TRBV6-1 with TRBJ2-6, with no clear D. Germline V lookup: CDR1 MNHNS, CDR2 SASEGT. V lost 5 bases, J lost 0 bases, and 8 bases lay in between. This CDR3 contains 15 residues.

Many counts were recorded for this clonotype. The chain recombines TRBV9 with TRBJ2-2; D remains ambiguous. Looked up from germline, CDR1 is SGDLS and CDR2 is YYNGEE. Trimming removed 0 bases at V and 3 bases at J, with 0 bases between. CDR3 size: 12 residues. CDR3 coding DNA: TGTGCCAGCAGCGTAGACACCGGGGAGCTGTTTTTT. This gives the protein CASSVDTGELFF.

This clonotype came up a few times. The chain uses TRBV10-1 and TRBJ2-7, with D hard to call. Trimming left V 8 bases short and J 5 bases short, with 10 bases between. Per the germline V gene, CDR1 is WNHNN and CDR2 is SYGVQD (reference sequence). This CDR3 spans 11 amino acids. The CDR3 loop reads CASPIGHEQYF. For the CDR3, the DNA is TGCGCCAGCCCCATTGGGCACGAGCAGTACTTC.

The chain links TRBV25-1 to TRBJ2-3; 9 positions agree with TRBD2. Germline lookup yields CDR1 MGHDK and CDR2 SYGVNS. Losses at the gene ends were 4 bases for V and 2 bases for J; bases not matched to a gene: 19. The CDR3 length is 20 residues. The CDR3 spells CASSALGASGAWTFTDTQYF. The CDR3 DNA sequence: TGTGCCAGCAGTGCCTTGGGGGCTAGCGGGGCATGGACATTCACAGATACGCAGTATTTT.

Only a few counts were recorded for this clonotype. The chain employs TRBV29-1 and TRBJ2-2, with D perhaps TRBD1 (6 bases). This CDR3 region has 15 residues. V was pared by 0 bases and J by 8 bases, with 16 bases between. The germline V gene encodes CDR1 SQVTM and CDR2 ANQGSEA. The CDR3 reads CSVEDPSGTPGELFF. In nucleotides, the CDR3 is TGCAGCGTTGAAGATCCTTCCGGGACACCAGGGGAGCTGTTTTTT.

This clonotype was detected many times. V and J are TRBV29-1 and TRBJ2-7, with 10 bases lining up with TRBD2. The CDR3 is 15 residues long. The V segment lost 0 bases and the J segment 6 bases; nucleotides outside the gene matches: 8. Germline V gives CDR1 SQVTM, CDR2 ANQGSEA. CDR3 in amino acids: CSVEDIAGGLREQYF. CDR3 nucleotide sequence: TGCAGCGTTGAAGATATAGCGGGGGGTTTACGCGAGCAGTACTTC.

This clonotype appeared many times. This chain links TRBV20-1 with TRBJ2-7, with D possibly matching TRBD1 (5 bases). Germline lookup yields CDR1 DFQATT and CDR2 SNEGSKA (reference sequence). V lost 5 bases, J lost 1 base, and 12 bases lay in between. The CDR3 runs 13 residues. CDR3 nucleotide sequence: TGCAGTGCTTTCTCGACAGTTTCCTACGAGCAGTACTTC. Protein: CSAFSTVSYEQYF.

This clonotype was seen many times. The chain recombines TRBV28 with TRBJ2-2; 7 bases fit TRBD2. The CDR3 is 13 residues long. J lost 9 bases, V lost 8 bases, and 9 bases had no gene match. Germline V gene lookup returns CDR1 MDHEN and CDR2 SYDVKM. CDR3 protein: CASLTGGIRELFF. CDR3 DNA: TGTGCCAGCCTTACGGGGGGTATAAGGGAGCTGTTTTTT.

This clonotype was found many times. The chain links TRBV2 to TRBJ2-1; D ambiguous. This CDR3 has 16 residues. Germline V gene lookup returns CDR1 SNHLY and CDR2 FYNNEI. The V gene lost 6 bases and the J gene lost 5 bases, with 20 bases spanning the gap. The CDR3 DNA follows: TGTGCCAGCAGAGATAGCACCGGGCTCCTAAACAATGAGCAGTTCTTC. Translation gives CASRDSTGLLNNEQFF.

At least ten counts were recorded for this clonotype. This rearrangement joins TRBV12-3 or TRBV12-4 to TRBJ2-2; D tentatively fits TRBD1 or TRBD2 (5 bases each). Trimming took 8 bases from V and 4 from J, leaving 8 bases between them. This CDR3 spans 12 amino acids. CDR3 region: CASGAGTGELFF. CDR3 coding DNA: TGTGCCAGCGGGGCGGGCACCGGGGAGCTGTTTTTT.

The chain has TRBV5-1 and TRBJ1-4, with D tentatively TRBD1 (5 bases). In germline, CDR1 is SGHRS, CDR2 YFSETQ. The V and J ends lost 0 bases and 8 bases respectively, with 11 bases between them. This CDR3 spans 14 amino acids. CDR3 nucleotide sequence: TGCGCCAGCAGCTTGGAAGAGGGGAGGGAAAAACTGTTTTTT. This translates into CASSLEEGREKLFF.

The chain combines TRBV5-1 with TRBJ1-4; 7 bases align to TRBD1. Germline CDR1 reads SGHRS; CDR2 reads YFSETQ. The CDR3 consists of 14 residues. J lost 7 bases, V lost 0 bases, and 3 bases had no gene match. For the CDR3, the DNA is TGCGCCAGCAGCTTGGACAGGGGCAGTGAAAAACTGTTTTTT. Encoded protein: CASSLDRGSEKLFF.

This chain uses TRBV7-3 with TRBJ2-2; D unresolved. The germline gives CDR1 SGHTA, CDR2 FQGTGA. CDR3 length: 15 amino acids. V was trimmed by 5 bases and J by 6 bases, leaving 16 bases between them. The CDR3 DNA is TGTGCCAGCAGCCCCCTTTGGAGCCCCCCCGGGGAGCTGTTTTTT. This sequence encodes CASSPLWSPPGELFF.